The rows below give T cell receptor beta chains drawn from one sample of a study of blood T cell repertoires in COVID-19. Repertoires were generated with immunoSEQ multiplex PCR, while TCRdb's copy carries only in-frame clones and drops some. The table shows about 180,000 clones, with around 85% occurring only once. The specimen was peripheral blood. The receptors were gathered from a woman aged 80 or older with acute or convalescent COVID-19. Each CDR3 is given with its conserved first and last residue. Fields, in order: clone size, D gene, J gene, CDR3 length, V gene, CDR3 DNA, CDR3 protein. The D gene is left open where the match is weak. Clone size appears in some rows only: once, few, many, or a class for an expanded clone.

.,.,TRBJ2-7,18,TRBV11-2,TGTGCCAGCAGCTTAGGGGACCGCGGACTACCGGCCCTCCGCGAGCAGTACTTC,CASSLGDRGLPALREQYF
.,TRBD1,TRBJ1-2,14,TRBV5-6,TGTGCCAGCAGGAGGGCAGGGGGGAGCTATGGCTACACCTTC,CASRRAGGSYGYTF
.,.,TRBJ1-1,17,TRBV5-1,TGCGCCAGCAGCTTAGGCAGGAGGCCTCTAAGGGACACTGAAGCTTTCTTT,CASSLGRRPLRDTEAFF
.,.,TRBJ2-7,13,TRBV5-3,TGTGCCAGAAGCAGCCAGGGTAAAGACGAGCAGTACTTC,CARSSQGKDEQYF
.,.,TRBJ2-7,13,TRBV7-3,TGTGCCAGCAGCTCCCCAGGGCGGAACGAGCAGTACTTC,CASSSPGRNEQYF
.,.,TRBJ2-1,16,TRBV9,TGTGCCAGCAGCGTTTCCGGTAGAAGCTCCTACAATGAGCAGTTCTTC,CASSVSGRSSYNEQFF
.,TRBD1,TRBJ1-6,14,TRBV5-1,TGCGCCAGCAGGCTACAGGGGTTGAATTCACCCCTCCACTTT,CASRLQGLNSPLHF
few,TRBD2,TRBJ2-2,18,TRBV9,TGTGCCAGCAGTCCGGGGAGCGGGGGTCAGCAGAACACCGGGGAGCTGTTTTTT,CASSPGSGGQQNTGELFF
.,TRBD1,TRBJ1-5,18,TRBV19,TGTGCCAGTATCGCCCCACCCCGGGACAGGGGATTGGGTCAGCCCCAGCATTTT,CASIAPPRDRGLGQPQHF
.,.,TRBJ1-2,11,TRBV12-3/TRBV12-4,TGTGCCAGCGGCCTCCCGGGACAATACACCTTC,CASGLPGQYTF
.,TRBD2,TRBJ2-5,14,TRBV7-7,TGTGCCAGCAGCCAATTAAGCGGGAAAGAGACCCAGTACTTC,CASSQLSGKETQYF
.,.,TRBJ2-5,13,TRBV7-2,TGTGCCAGCAGCTTAGCCTACCAAGAGACCCAGTACTTC,CASSLAYQETQYF
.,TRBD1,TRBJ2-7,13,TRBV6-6,TGTGCCAGCAGCCCCGGGACAGACTACGAGCAGTACTTC,CASSPGTDYEQYF
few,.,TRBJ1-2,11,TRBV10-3,TGTGCCATCAGCCAACAGGGTAATTACACCTTC,CAISQQGNYTF
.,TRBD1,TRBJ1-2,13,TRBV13,TGTGCCAGCAGCTTTCGGACAGGCCCTCGCTACACCTTC,CASSFRTGPRYTF
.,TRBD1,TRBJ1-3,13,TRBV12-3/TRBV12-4,TGTGCCAGCAAACAGGGGATCGGAAACACCATATATTTT,CASKQGIGNTIYF